The present entry profiles one T cell receptor (beta chain) with its context. Its antigen remains unidentified. V was clipped by 6 bases and J by 3 bases, with 16 bases between them. The CDR3 contains 15 residues. Germline assignment: CDR1 SGDLS and CDR2 YYNGEE. This record comes from a study of T cells in localized non-small cell lung cancer. Broader study findings: The greatest T cell clonality was found in uninvolved adjacent lung (higher than in tumor). Longer overall survival was associated with a higher density of T cells in the blood. Appearances in adjacent lung were noted for a median about 50 of the top 100 tumor clones.

The method was immunoSEQ multiplex PCR; TCRdb's version includes in-frame clones alone and lacks a portion of them. In the table there are about 78,000 clones, about 83% of which are singletons. This material consisted of peripheral blood, taken before any cancer treatment. V is TRBV9 and J is TRBJ1-5; possible D gene TRBD1, 6 bases. This sequence originates from a man aged 35-69 years with stage I lung adenocarcinoma. CDR3 in amino acids: CASNFDGQLNQPQHF. DNA of the CDR3: TGTGCCAGCAATTTCGACGGACAGCTCAATCAGCCCCAGCATTTT.